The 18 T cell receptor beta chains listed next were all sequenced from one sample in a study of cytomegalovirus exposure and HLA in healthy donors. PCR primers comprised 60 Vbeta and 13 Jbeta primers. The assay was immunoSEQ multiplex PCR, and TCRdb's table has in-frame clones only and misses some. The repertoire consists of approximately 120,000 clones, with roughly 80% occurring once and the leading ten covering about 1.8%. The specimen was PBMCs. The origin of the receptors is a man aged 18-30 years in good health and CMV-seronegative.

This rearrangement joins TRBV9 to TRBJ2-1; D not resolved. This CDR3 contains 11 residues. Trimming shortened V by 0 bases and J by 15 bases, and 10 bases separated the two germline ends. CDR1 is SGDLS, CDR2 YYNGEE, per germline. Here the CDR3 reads CASSVGPSGFF. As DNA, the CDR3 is TGTGCCAGCAGCGTAGGCCCCTCCGGGTTCTTC.

CDR3: CASSNQGLSNYGYTF. CDR3 DNA: TGTGCCAGCAGTAACCAGGGGCTTTCTAACTATGGCTACACCTTC. The chain links TRBV2 to TRBJ1-2; TRBD1 might be the D (6 bases). The V end lost 5 bases, the J end lost 0 bases, and 13 bases lay between the germline ends. This CDR3 region has 15 residues. Per the germline V gene, CDR1 is SNHLY and CDR2 is FYNNEI.

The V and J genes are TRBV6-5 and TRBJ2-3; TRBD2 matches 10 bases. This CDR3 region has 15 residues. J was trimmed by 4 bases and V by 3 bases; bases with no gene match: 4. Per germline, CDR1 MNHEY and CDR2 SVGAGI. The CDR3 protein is CASSYRAGGADTQYF. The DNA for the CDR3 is TGTGCCAGCAGTTATCGAGCGGGGGGGGCAGATACGCAGTATTTT.

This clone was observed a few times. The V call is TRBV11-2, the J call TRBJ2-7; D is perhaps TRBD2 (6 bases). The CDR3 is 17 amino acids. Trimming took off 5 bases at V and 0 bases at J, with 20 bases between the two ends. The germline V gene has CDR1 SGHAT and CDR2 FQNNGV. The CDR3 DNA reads TGTGCCAGCAGCGTCGGGACCGGGGGTTCGGCCTCCTACGAGCAGTACTTC. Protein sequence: CASSVGTGGSASYEQYF. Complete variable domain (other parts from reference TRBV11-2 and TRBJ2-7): EAGVAQSPRYKIIEKRQSVAFWCNPISGHATLYWYQQILGQGPKLLIQFQNNGVVDDSQLPKDRFSAERLKGVDSTLKIQPAKLEDSAVYLCASSVGTGGSASYEQYFGPGTRLTVT.

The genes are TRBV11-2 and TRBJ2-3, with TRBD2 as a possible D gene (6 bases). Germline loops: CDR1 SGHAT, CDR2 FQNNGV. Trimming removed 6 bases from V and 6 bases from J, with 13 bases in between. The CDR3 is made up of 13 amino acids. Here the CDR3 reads CASRDYYRDTQYF. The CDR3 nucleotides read TGTGCCAGCAGGGACTACTATAGGGATACGCAGTATTTT.

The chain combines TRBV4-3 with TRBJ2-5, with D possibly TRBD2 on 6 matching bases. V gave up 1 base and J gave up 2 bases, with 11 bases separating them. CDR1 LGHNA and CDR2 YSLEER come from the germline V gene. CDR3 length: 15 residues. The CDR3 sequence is CASSQGPSGQETQYF. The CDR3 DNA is TGCGCCAGCAGCCAAGGCCCCAGCGGGCAAGAGACCCAGTACTTC.

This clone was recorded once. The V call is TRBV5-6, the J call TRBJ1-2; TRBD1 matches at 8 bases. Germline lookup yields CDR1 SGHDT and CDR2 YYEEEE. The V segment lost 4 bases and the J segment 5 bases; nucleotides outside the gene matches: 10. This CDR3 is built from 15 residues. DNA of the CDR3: TGTGCCAGCAGCCCACCCGACAGGGGACCTTATGGCTACACCTTC. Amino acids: CASSPPDRGPYGYTF.

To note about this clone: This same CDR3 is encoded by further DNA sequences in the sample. The CDR3 region is CASSLGPGNYGYTF. The DNA for the CDR3 is TGCGCCAGTAGCCTGGGCCCGGGTAACTATGGCTACACCTTC. The chain uses TRBV5-1 and TRBJ1-2; D unclear. Trimming pared 8 bases from V and 1 base from J, leaving 15 bases between. Germline V CDR1 and CDR2: SGHRS, YFSETQ. The CDR3 contains 14 residues.

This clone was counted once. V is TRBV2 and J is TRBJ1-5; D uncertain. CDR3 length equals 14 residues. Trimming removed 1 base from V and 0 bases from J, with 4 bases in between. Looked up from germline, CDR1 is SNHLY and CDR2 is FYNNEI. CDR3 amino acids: CASSEDLSNQPQHF. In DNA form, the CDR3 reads TGTGCCAGCAGTGAAGATCTTAGCAATCAGCCCCAGCATTTT.

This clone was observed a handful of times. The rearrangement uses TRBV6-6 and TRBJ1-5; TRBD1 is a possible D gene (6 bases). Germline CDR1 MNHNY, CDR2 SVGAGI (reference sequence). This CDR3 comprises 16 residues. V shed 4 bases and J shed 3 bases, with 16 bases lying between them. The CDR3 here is CASSFPLGATNQPQHF. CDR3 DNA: TGTGCCAGCAGTTTCCCTTTGGGGGCTACCAATCAGCCCCAGCATTTT.

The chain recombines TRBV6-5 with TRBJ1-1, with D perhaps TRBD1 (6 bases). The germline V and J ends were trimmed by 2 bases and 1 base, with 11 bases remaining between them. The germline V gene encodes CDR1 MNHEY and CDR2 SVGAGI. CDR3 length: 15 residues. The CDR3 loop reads CASSYKGRGNTEAFF. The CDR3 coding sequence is TGTGCCAGCAGTTACAAAGGCAGGGGGAACACTGAAGCTTTCTTT.

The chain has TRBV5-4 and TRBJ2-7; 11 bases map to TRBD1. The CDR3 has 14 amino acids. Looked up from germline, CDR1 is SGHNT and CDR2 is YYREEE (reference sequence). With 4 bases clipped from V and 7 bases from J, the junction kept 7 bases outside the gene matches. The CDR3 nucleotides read TGTGCCAGCAGCATGGACAGGGGGCAGGGAGAGCAGTACTTC. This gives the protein CASSMDRGQGEQYF.

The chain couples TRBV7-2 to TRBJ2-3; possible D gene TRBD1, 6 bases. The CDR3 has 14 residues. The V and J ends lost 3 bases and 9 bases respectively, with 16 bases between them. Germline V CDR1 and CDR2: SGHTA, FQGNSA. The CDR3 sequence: CASSLGTQGGTQYF. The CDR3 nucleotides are TGTGCCAGCAGCTTGGGGACACAGGGCGGAACGCAGTATTTT.

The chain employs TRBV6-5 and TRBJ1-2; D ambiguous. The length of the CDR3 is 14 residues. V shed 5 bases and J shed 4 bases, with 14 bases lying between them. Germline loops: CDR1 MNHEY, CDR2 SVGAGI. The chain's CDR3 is CASSEERVGYGYTF. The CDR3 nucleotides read TGTGCCAGCAGTGAGGAGAGGGTAGGCTATGGCTACACCTTC.

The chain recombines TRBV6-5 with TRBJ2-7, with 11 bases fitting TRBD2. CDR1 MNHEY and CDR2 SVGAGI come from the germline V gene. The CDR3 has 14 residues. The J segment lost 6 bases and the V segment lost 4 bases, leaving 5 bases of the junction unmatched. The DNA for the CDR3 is TGTGCCAGCAGTTCTACGGGACTAGCGGCCGAGCAGTACTTC. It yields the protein CASSSTGLAAEQYF.

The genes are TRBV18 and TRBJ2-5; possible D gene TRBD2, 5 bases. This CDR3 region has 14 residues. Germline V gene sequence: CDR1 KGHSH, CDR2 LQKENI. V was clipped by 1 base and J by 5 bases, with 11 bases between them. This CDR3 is CASSPRRGFETQYF. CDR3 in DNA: TGTGCCAGCTCACCACGCCGGGGATTTGAGACCCAGTACTTC.

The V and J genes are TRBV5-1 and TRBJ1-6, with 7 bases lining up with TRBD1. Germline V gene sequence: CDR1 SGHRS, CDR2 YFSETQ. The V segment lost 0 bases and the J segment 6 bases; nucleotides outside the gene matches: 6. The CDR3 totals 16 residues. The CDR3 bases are TGCGCCAGCAGCTTGGCGGCAGGGGGAGGTAATTCACCCCTCCACTTT. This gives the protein CASSLAAGGGNSPLHF.

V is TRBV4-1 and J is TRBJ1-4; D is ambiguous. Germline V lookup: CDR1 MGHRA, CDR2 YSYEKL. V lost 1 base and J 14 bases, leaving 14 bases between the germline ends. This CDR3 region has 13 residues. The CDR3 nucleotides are TGCGCCAGCAGCCAAGTCGGCGACTCAAGGCTGTTTTTT. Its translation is CASSQVGDSRLFF.